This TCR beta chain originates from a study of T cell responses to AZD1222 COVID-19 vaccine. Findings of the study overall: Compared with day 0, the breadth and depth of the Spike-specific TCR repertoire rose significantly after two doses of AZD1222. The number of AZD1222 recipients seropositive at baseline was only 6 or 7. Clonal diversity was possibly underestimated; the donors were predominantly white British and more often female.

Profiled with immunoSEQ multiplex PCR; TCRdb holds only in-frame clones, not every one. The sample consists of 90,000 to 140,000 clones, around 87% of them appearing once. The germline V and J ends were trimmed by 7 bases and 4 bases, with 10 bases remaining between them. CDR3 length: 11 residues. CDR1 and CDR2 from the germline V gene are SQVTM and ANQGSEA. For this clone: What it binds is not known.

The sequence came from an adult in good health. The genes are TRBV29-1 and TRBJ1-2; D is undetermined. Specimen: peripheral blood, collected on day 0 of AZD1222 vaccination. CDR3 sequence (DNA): TGCAGCGCTGTCCGGGCCTATGGCTACACCTTC. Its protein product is CSAVRAYGYTF.